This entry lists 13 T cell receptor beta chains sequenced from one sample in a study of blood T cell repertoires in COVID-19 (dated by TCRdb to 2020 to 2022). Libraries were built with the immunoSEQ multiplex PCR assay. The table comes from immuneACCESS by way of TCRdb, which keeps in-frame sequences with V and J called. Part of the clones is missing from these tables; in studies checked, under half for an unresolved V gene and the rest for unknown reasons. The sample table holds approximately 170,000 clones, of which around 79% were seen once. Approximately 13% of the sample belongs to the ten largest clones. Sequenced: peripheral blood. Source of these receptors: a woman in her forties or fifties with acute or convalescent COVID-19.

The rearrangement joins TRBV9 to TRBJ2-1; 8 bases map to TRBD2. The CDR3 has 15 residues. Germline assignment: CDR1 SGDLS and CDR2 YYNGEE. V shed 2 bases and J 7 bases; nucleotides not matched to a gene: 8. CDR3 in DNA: TGTGCCAGCAGCGTGGTGGGTAGCGGGGTGAATGAGCAGTTCTTC. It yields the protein CASSVVGSGVNEQFF.

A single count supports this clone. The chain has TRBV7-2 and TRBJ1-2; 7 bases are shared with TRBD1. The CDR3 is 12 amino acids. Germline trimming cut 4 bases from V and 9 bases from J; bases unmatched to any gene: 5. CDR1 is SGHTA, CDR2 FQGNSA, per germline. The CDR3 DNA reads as TGTGCCAGCAGCTCGGCGGACAGGAGCTACACCTTC. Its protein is CASSSADRSYTF.

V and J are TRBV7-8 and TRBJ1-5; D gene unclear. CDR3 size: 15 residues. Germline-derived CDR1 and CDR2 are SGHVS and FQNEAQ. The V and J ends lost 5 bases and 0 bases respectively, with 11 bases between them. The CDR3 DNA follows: TGTGCCAGCAGCGCAAGGAGCCCTAGCAATCAGCCCCAGCATTTT. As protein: CASSARSPSNQPQHF.

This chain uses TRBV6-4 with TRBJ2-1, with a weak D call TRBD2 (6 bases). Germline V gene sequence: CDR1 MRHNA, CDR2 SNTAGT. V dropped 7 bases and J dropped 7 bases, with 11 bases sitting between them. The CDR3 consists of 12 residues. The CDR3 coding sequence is TGTGCCAGCACCAAGGGAGGTAATGAGCAGTTCTTC. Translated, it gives CASTKGGNEQFF.

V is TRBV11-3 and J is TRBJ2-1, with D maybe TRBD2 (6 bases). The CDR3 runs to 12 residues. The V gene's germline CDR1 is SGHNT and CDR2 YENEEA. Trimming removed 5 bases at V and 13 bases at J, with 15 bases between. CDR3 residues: CASSRGAGRQFF. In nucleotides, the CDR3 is TGTGCCAGCAGCCGTGGGGCGGGACGACAGTTCTTC.

CDR3 loop: CASSQDRFSSGGITDTQYF. DNA of the CDR3: TGCGCCAGCAGCCAAGATCGGTTTTCATCGGGAGGGATCACAGATACGCAGTATTTT. The V gene is TRBV4-3, the J gene TRBJ2-3; 8 bases line up with TRBD2. The CDR3 consists of 19 residues. Germline V lookup: CDR1 LGHNA, CDR2 YSLEER. V was clipped by 0 bases and J by 2 bases; unmatched bases: 13.

The CDR3 sequence is CASSLVGEESPLHF. CDR3 DNA: TGTGCCAGCAGCTTAGTTGGGGAGGAATCACCCCTCCACTTT. The rearrangement joins TRBV7-9 to TRBJ1-6, with D hard to call. Trimming removed 1 base from V and 10 bases from J, with 11 bases in between. The CDR3 runs to 14 residues. Germline V gene lookup returns CDR1 SEHNR and CDR2 FQNEAQ (reference sequence).

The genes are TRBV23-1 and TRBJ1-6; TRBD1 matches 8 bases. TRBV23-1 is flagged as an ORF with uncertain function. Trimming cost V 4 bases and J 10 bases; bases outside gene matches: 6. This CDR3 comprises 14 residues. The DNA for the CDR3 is TGCGCCAGCAGTCCCTCAGGGGGCGGGTCACCCCTCCACTTT. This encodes CASSPSGGGSPLHF.

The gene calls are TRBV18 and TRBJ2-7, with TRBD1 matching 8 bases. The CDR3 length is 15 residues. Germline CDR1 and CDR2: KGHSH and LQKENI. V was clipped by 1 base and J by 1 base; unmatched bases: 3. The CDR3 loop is CASSPRQGASYEQYF. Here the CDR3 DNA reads TGTGCCAGCTCACCACGGCAGGGGGCTTCCTACGAGCAGTACTTC.

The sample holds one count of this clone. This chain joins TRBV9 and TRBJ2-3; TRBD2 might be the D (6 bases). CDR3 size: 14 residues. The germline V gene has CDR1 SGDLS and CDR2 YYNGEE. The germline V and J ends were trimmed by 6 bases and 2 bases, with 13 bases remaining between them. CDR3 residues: CASTPAGFTDTQYF. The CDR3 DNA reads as TGTGCCAGCACACCAGCGGGTTTCACAGATACGCAGTATTTT.

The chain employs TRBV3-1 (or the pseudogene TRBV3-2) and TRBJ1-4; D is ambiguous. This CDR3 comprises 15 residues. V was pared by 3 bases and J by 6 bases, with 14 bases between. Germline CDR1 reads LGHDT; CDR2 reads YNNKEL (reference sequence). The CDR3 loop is CASSHRRDLHEKLFF. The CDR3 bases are TGTGCCAGCAGCCATCGCCGGGATTTACATGAAAAACTGTTTTTT.

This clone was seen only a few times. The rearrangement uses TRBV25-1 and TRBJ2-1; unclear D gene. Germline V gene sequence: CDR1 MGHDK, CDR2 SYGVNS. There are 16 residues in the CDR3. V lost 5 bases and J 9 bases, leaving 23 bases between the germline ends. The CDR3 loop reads CASSLRASTYISEQFF. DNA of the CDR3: TGTGCCAGCAGTCTCCGAGCGAGTACGTACATCAGTGAGCAGTTCTTC.

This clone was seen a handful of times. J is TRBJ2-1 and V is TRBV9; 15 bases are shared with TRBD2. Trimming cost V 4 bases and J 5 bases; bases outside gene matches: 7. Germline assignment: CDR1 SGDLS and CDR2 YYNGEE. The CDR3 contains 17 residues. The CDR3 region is CASSPGLAGGQNNEQFF. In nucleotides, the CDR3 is TGTGCCAGCAGCCCCGGACTAGCGGGAGGGCAGAACAATGAGCAGTTCTTC. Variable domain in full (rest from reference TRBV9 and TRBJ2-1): DSGVTQTPKHLITATGQRVTLRCSPRSGDLSVYWYQQSLDQGLQFLIQYYNGEERAKGNILERFSAQQFPDLHSELNLSSLELGDSALYFCASSPGLAGGQNNEQFFGPGTRLTVL.